These T cell receptor beta chains were read from a single sample in a study of cytomegalovirus exposure and HLA in healthy donors. Data came from immunoSEQ multiplex PCR; TCRdb stores just in-frame clones and leaves some out. This sample yields about 150,000 clones, of which less than 90% are seen a single time; about a fifth belongs to the top ten. Sequenced sample: PBMCs. These receptors came from a man aged 18 to 35 in good health and CMV-seropositive. The CDR3 runs from the conserved cysteine through the conserved F or W. A D gene is named only where the DNA matches it firmly. Size is omitted from some rows. Given values are once, few, many or a class for expanded clones.

J	size	D	V	CDR3	DNA
TRBJ2-4	NA	TRBD2	TRBV4-3	CASSLGLADSAKNIQYF	TGCGCCAGCAGCCTAGGACTAGCGGACTCAGCCAAAAACATTCAGTACTTC
TRBJ2-4	NA	NA	TRBV7-9	CASSLAHRAVAKNIQYF	TGTGCCAGCAGCCTGGCACACAGGGCCGTAGCCAAAAACATTCAGTACTTC
TRBJ1-1	NA	TRBD1	TRBV19	CASSTDRGSEAFF	TGTGCCAGTAGTACGGACAGGGGGTCTGAAGCTTTCTTT
TRBJ1-5	NA	NA	TRBV18	CASSPRGQVSNQPQHF	TGTGCCAGCTCACCAAGAGGTCAAGTTAGCAATCAGCCCCAGCATTTT
TRBJ1-5	NA	NA	TRBV6-1	CASSVGAGNQPQHF	TGTGCCAGCAGTGTGGGGGCGGGCAATCAGCCCCAGCATTTT
TRBJ2-7	NA	TRBD1	TRBV5-6	CASSRGTGVREQYF	TGTGCCAGCAGTCGCGGGACAGGGGTAAGGGAGCAGTACTTC
TRBJ2-6	NA	NA	TRBV5-1	CASSSTGRLSSGANVLTF	TGCGCCAGCAGTTCGACAGGCCGATTATCATCTGGGGCCAACGTCCTGACTTTC
TRBJ1-1	NA	TRBD1	TRBV30	CAWGAGTGGFRAFF	TGTGCCTGGGGAGCCGGGACAGGGGGCTTTCGAGCTTTCTTT
TRBJ2-7	many	TRBD1	TRBV19	CASSIAQGVSYEQYF	TGTGCCAGTAGTATTGCACAGGGGGTCTCCTACGAGCAGTACTTC
TRBJ1-1	medium-sized	NA	TRBV11-2	CASSFDGTGEAAFF	TGTGCCAGCAGCTTCGACGGGACTGGGGAGGCGGCTTTCTTT
TRBJ2-1	NA	TRBD2	TRBV5-6	CASSQGLARYNEQFF	TGTGCCAGCAGCCAGGGACTAGCTCGCTACAATGAGCAGTTCTTC
TRBJ2-7	NA	NA	TRBV6-5	CASSYPKLPGSYEQYF	TGTGCCAGCAGTTACCCTAAGCTGCCGGGATCCTACGAGCAGTACTTC
TRBJ1-1	NA	NA	TRBV6-5	CASSNHRVNTEAFF	TGTGCCAGCAGTAACCACAGGGTTAACACTGAAGCTTTCTTT
TRBJ2-1	NA	TRBD2	TRBV6-5	CASNPSGVVRNEQFF	TGTGCCAGCAACCCTAGCGGGGTCGTCCGCAATGAGCAGTTCTTC
TRBJ1-2	NA	TRBD1	TRBV7-2	CASSFGTGVDNYGYTF	TGTGCCAGCAGCTTCGGGACAGGGGTCGACAACTATGGCTACACCTTC
TRBJ1-1	NA	TRBD1	TRBV30	CAWSPGQKFF	TGTGCCTGGAGTCCGGGACAGAAGTTCTTT
TRBJ1-5	few	NA	TRBV2	CASSELRQGNQPQHF	TGTGCCAGCAGTGAATTGAGACAGGGCAATCAGCCCCAGCATTTT
TRBJ1-5	NA	TRBD1	TRBV19	CASGDRVNQPQHF	TGTGCCAGTGGGGACAGGGTCAATCAGCCCCAGCATTTT
TRBJ1-1	NA	TRBD1	TRBV7-6	CASSLATGGTEAFF	TGTGCCAGCAGCTTAGCCACAGGGGGAACTGAAGCTTTCTTT
TRBJ2-1	NA	TRBD1	TRBV7-2	CASSLGVGIGTDYNEQFF	TGTGCCAGCAGCTTAGGGGTCGGGATCGGGACAGATTACAATGAGCAGTTCTTC
TRBJ2-5	NA	NA	TRBV30	CAWSVGGPATQYF	TGTGCCTGGAGTGTCGGAGGGCCTGCGACCCAGTACTTC